This paragraph reports one T cell receptor beta chain. Its matching antigen is unknown. The data are from a study of shared clonotypes between healthy human individuals. Study-level information: Three men and a couple of women, aged 18 to 49, were donors.

Findings and caveats of the study: The study found about 5% of naive CD4 clonotypes shared across a few donors. Relative to memory subsets, naive subsets generally showed larger estimated richness.

Every subset's genomic DNA went evenly onto several immunoSEQ plates. TCRdb's table, derived via immunoSEQ multiplex PCR, lists solely in-frame clones and lacks some. The repertoire holds millions of clones, with 85% to 95% as singletons. The CDR3 is 15 amino acids. Germline loops: CDR1 SQVTM, CDR2 ANQGSEA. The trim removed 7 bases at V and 2 bases at J, leaving 12 bases unmatched. Terminally differentiated effector memory CD45RA+ cells were left out of the naive CD8 fraction, which was CD45RO-negative and positively selected for CCR7. The sequence came from a man aged 18 to 29 in good health. Some clones in this sample may be carry-over from other donors' samples. Input material: naive CD8+ T cells from PBMCs. This chain connects TRBV29-1 to TRBJ2-7; TRBD2 agrees at 9 bases. The CDR3 region is CSAQGIAGVPYEQYF. The CDR3 bases are TGCAGCGCCCAAGGGATAGCGGGGGTTCCCTACGAGCAGTACTTC.